The source of this T cell receptor beta chain is a study of shared clonotypes between healthy human individuals. Trimming removed 0 bases from V and 8 bases from J, with 9 bases in between. The CDR3 runs to 13 residues. Germline V lookup: CDR1 SGHRS, CDR2 YFSETQ. TCRdb keeps only in-frame clones here, not all; method: immunoSEQ multiplex PCR. The sample records 2,500,000 or so clones, approximately 90% being singletons. The sequence was collected from a man younger than 35 in good health. Some clones in this sample may be carry-over from other donors' samples. The source material was naive CD4+ T cells from PBMCs. This sample's subset: CD45RA+ positively selected. V is TRBV5-1 and J is TRBJ2-1; TRBD1 might be the D (5 bases). In DNA form, the CDR3 reads TGCGCCAGCAGCTTGGCAGGGTGGGATGAGCAGTTCTTC. This encodes CASSLAGWDEQFF.